This entry lists 11 T cell receptor beta chains sequenced from one sample in a study of blood T cells in healthy people across ages. Next came a second PCR, run for about 7 to 11 cycles, which used a sample-barcoded 5' primer along with a J-beta primer mix. A single record per CDR3 protein comes from TCRdb applying MiXCR to the 5' RACE reads. The sample lists about 730,000 distinct CDR3 sequences, roughly two fifths occurring once. Material for sequencing was blood. All receptors derive from a woman in her fifties or sixties in good health.

This chain joins TRBV14 and TRBJ2-2; D not resolved. Germline V gene sequence: CDR1 SGHDN, CDR2 FVKESK. The CDR3 totals 16 residues. Trimming took 4 bases from V and 4 from J, leaving 16 bases between them. This CDR3 is CASSPTARVVTGELFF. The CDR3 nucleotides are TGTGCCAGCAGCCCCACAGCGCGAGTTGTCACCGGGGAGCTGTTTTTT.

This clonotype was counted only a few times. The V gene is TRBV12-3 or TRBV12-4, the J gene TRBJ2-3, with TRBD2 identical over 8 bases. The trim removed 6 bases at V and 3 bases at J, leaving 5 bases unmatched. The CDR3 contains 14 residues. The CDR3 here is CASRQTSATDTQYF. CDR3 DNA: TGTGCCAGCAGGCAGACTAGCGCAACAGATACGCAGTATTTT.

Only a few counts were recorded for this clonotype. In DNA, the CDR3 is TGCAGTGGGACGGCGAGCGGGAGGCCCTACGAGCAGTACTTC. Its protein product is CSGTASGRPYEQYF. The chain employs TRBV20-1 and TRBJ2-7; 9 bases map to TRBD2. This CDR3 region has 14 residues. The ends lost 7 bases at V and 2 bases at J; junction bases unmatched: 9. Germline values: CDR1 DFQATT, CDR2 SNEGSKA (reference sequence).

CDR3 in DNA: TGCGCCAGCAGCCAAGGCTATTATCCGGGACAGGGATCCGATGAGCAGTTCTTC. Its protein is CASSQGYYPGQGSDEQFF. The chain recombines TRBV4-1 with TRBJ2-1, with 9 nucleotides matching TRBD1. Looked up from germline, CDR1 is MGHRA and CDR2 is YSYEKL. V lost 1 base and J lost 8; bases outside the gene matches: 15. This CDR3 is built from 18 residues.

This clonotype was picked up a small number of times. The chain joins TRBV27 to TRBJ1-2, with no clear D. This CDR3 is built from 12 residues. Trimming removed 6 bases at V and 2 bases at J, with 7 bases between. Germline CDR1 and CDR2: MNHEY and SMNVEV (reference sequence). CDR3 sequence reads: CASRKRNYGYTF. The DNA for the CDR3 is TGTGCCAGCAGGAAACGGAACTATGGCTACACCTTC.

This clonotype was observed a handful of times. CDR3 in amino acids: CASSSLTVEKLFF. CDR3 coding DNA: TGTGCCAGCAGCTCATTGACAGTCGAAAAACTGTTTTTT. V and J are TRBV7-9 and TRBJ1-4; tentative D call: TRBD1 (5 bases). The germline V gene encodes CDR1 SEHNR and CDR2 FQNEAQ (reference sequence). V was shortened by 4 bases and J by 8 bases, with 11 bases between the two germline ends. CDR3 length: 13 residues.

This clonotype occurred many times. This chain joins TRBV7-2 and TRBJ2-1, with a weak D call TRBD2 (5 bases). This CDR3 is built from 13 residues. Germline CDR1 is SGHTA and CDR2 is FQGNSA. Trimming cost V 6 bases and J 5 bases, with 11 bases left between them. As DNA, the CDR3 is TGTGCCAGCAGTTTCGGACTTAACAATGAGCAGTTCTTC. Residues: CASSFGLNNEQFF.

This clonotype was detected a few times. The rearrangement links TRBV6-5 to TRBJ1-2, with no clear D. CDR3 size: 11 residues. Germline lookup yields CDR1 MNHEY and CDR2 SVGAGI. Trimming removed 6 bases at V and 8 bases at J, with 10 bases between. CDR3 DNA: TGTGCCAGCAGAAATCGAGGGGGCTACACCTTC. Translating it yields CASRNRGGYTF.

The CDR3 loop reads CASRQDRVPDTQYF. CDR3 nucleotide sequence: TGTGCCAGCAGACAAGACAGGGTTCCAGATACGCAGTATTTT. The gene calls are TRBV5-4 and TRBJ2-3, with TRBD1 matching 7 bases. Germline CDR1 SGHNT, CDR2 YYREEE (reference sequence). CDR3 length: 14 residues. With V trimmed by 5 bases and J by 4 bases, 7 bases remained unmatched.

Worth noting for this clonotype: One base away lies a much larger clone, so this may be a sequencing read error. The J gene is TRBJ1-2, the V gene TRBV7-2, with a weak D call TRBD1 (6 bases). The germline CDR1 and CDR2 sequences are SGHTA and FQGNSA. The CDR3 has 15 amino acids. The CDR3 sequence: CAGSAKRTVDYGYTF. In DNA, the CDR3 is TGTGCCGGCAGCGCTAAAAGGACAGTGGACTATGGCTACACCTTC.

V and J are TRBV20-1 and TRBJ2-1; tentatively, D is TRBD1 or TRBD2 (6 bases each). V gave up 5 bases and J gave up 1 base, with 15 bases separating them. Germline values: CDR1 DFQATT, CDR2 SNEGSKA (reference sequence). The CDR3 runs 15 residues. The CDR3 DNA is TGCAGTGCTTGCCCGGGGGCCGGGTCCTACAATGAGCAGTTCTTC. It is translated as CSACPGAGSYNEQFF.